These 18 T cell receptor beta chains originate from one sample sequenced in a study of shared clonotypes between healthy human individuals. Repertoires were generated with immunoSEQ multiplex PCR, while TCRdb's copy carries only in-frame clones and drops some. Counted here are some 2.4 million clones, 93% occurring once; the ten biggest clones make up 0.36%. Input material: naive CD4+ T cells from PBMCs. As to subset: CD45RA+ positively selected. The receptors were gathered from a man aged 18 to 30 in good health. Some clones in this sample may be carry-over from other donors' samples.

This clone was observed a handful of times. The chain's CDR3 is CASSSWTRPTNIQYF. DNA for the CDR3: TGTGCCAGCAGCTCATGGACTAGACCGACAAACATTCAGTACTTC. The gene calls are TRBV7-3 and TRBJ2-4, with 7 bases aligning to TRBD2. This CDR3 region has 15 residues. Germline V CDR1 and CDR2: SGHTA, FQGTGA. The trim removed 4 bases at V and 6 bases at J, leaving 9 bases unmatched.

V and J are TRBV6-1 and TRBJ1-1; TRBD1 matches 9 bases. Trimming removed 5 bases from V and 5 bases from J; junction bases left unmatched: 9. This CDR3 is built from 15 residues. Germline V gene sequence: CDR1 MNHNS, CDR2 SASEGT. The CDR3 protein is CASSSIQGAKTEAFF. The CDR3 region has the DNA TGTGCCAGCAGTTCGATACAGGGGGCAAAAACTGAAGCTTTCTTT.

The chain recombines TRBV28 with TRBJ2-3; the D gene is possibly TRBD2 (6 bases). Trimming pared 6 bases from V and 0 bases from J, leaving 16 bases between. This CDR3 spans 16 amino acids. Germline CDR1 and CDR2: MDHEN and SYDVKM. CDR3 bases: TGTGCCAGCAGCCAAGGAGGTAGCGGAAGCACAGATACGCAGTATTTT. Its protein product is CASSQGGSGSTDTQYF.

The chain links TRBV18 to TRBJ1-1; 7 bases are a match to TRBD1. The CDR3 runs to 14 residues. V trimming: 5 bases; J trimming: 1 base; junction bases outside the gene matches: 4. Germline values: CDR1 KGHSH, CDR2 LQKENI. In DNA, the CDR3 is TGTGCCAGCTCAGAGAACAGGGGGAACACTGAAGCTTTCTTT. Its translation is CASSENRGNTEAFF.

In its sample, this clone was seen a few times. The chain joins TRBV9 to TRBJ2-2, with 9 bases identical to TRBD1. The J segment lost 4 bases and the V segment lost 4 bases, leaving 11 bases of the junction unmatched. CDR1 and CDR2 from the germline V gene are SGDLS and YYNGEE. The CDR3 runs 17 residues. DNA of the CDR3: TGTGCCAGCAGCTTAATATCACAGGGGGCGACCACCGGGGAGCTGTTTTTT. This sequence encodes CASSLISQGATTGELFF. Drawing the rest from reference TRBV9 and TRBJ2-2, the complete variable domain is DSGVTQTPKHLITATGQRVTLRCSPRSGDLSVYWYQQSLDQGLQFLIQYYNGEERAKGNILERFSAQQFPDLHSELNLSSLELGDSALYFCASSLISQGATTGELFFGEGSRLTVL.

This chain connects TRBV6-1 to TRBJ2-7, with D unresolved. Germline V gives CDR1 MNHNS, CDR2 SASEGT. This CDR3 comprises 14 residues. V lost 3 bases, J lost 1 base, and 10 bases lay in between. Here the CDR3 reads CASSDLTVSYEQYF. The CDR3 DNA reads TGTGCCAGCAGTGACCTTACAGTATCCTACGAGCAGTACTTC.

The chain combines TRBV28 with TRBJ2-7; 7 nucleotides line up with TRBD1. V shed 5 bases and J 4 bases; nucleotides not matched to a gene: 11. There are 15 residues in the CDR3. Germline-derived CDR1 and CDR2 are MDHEN and SYDVKM. CDR3 nucleotides: TGTGCCAGCAGTCTCGGGACAGCGGCCAATTACGAGCAGTACTTC. Translated: CASSLGTAANYEQYF.

For this clone: The same CDR3 arises from other DNA sequences in this sample as well. The chain carries TRBV29-1 and TRBJ2-7; D not resolved. V lost 1 base and J 2 bases, leaving 6 bases between the germline ends. CDR3 length: 12 residues. Germline V CDR1 and CDR2: SQVTM, ANQGSEA. The CDR3: CSVEGPTYEQYF. In nucleotides, the CDR3 is TGCAGCGTTGAAGGCCCCACCTACGAGCAGTACTTC.

The chain employs TRBV19 and TRBJ2-1; D might be TRBD2 (7 bases). V lost 5 bases to trimming and J lost 10 bases, with 21 bases between them. The germline gives CDR1 LNHDA, CDR2 SQIVND (reference sequence). This CDR3 is built from 15 residues. CDR3 in DNA: TGTGCCAGTAGTTCCGCCTCCTCGGGGGGCACCGAGCAGTTCTTC. Protein product: CASSSASSGGTEQFF.

The chain recombines TRBV7-9 with TRBJ2-6; TRBD2 might be the D (7 bases). There are 16 residues in the CDR3. Germline-derived CDR1 and CDR2 are SEHNR and FQNEAQ (reference sequence). V was cut by 4 bases and J by 6 bases, with 16 bases left in between. The CDR3 sequence: CASSSLGGPPANVLTF. In nucleotides, the CDR3 is TGTGCCAGCAGCTCCCTCGGGGGGCCTCCGGCCAACGTCCTGACTTTC.

In nucleotides, the CDR3 is TGTGCCAGCAGTTTAAAGGCAGGGGTAAACAATCAGCCCCAGCATTTT. It yields the protein CASSLKAGVNNQPQHF. The chain employs TRBV28 and TRBJ1-5; maybe TRBD1 (6 bases). The CDR3 spans 16 residues. Trimming shortened V by 2 bases and J by 3 bases, and 14 bases separated the two germline ends. The germline V gene has CDR1 MDHEN and CDR2 SYDVKM.

V usage is TRBV7-3 and J usage is TRBJ2-7; D unclear. There are 14 residues in the CDR3. Per the germline V gene, CDR1 is SGHTA and CDR2 is FQGTGA. V lost 1 base, J lost 6 bases, and 13 bases lay in between. This CDR3 is CASSLRLVTGEQYF. The CDR3 coding sequence is TGTGCCAGCAGCTTAAGGCTAGTCACGGGCGAGCAGTACTTC. The variable domain in full, completed from reference TRBV7-3 and TRBJ2-7, reads GAGVSQTPSNKVTEKGKYVELRCDPISGHTALYWYRQSLGQGPEFLIYFQGTGAADDSGLPNDRFFAVRPEGSVSTLKIQRTERGDSAVYLCASSLRLVTGEQYFGPGTRLTVT.

The chain employs TRBV18 and TRBJ1-4; TRBD1 is a possible D gene (5 bases). Per the germline V gene, CDR1 is KGHSH and CDR2 is LQKENI. The CDR3 covers 14 residues. The V gene lost 3 bases and the J gene lost 4 bases, with 9 bases spanning the gap. The CDR3 nucleotides are TGTGCCAGCTCACCCTTACAGGATAATGAAAAACTGTTTTTT. This translates into CASSPLQDNEKLFF.

This sequence joins TRBV28 and TRBJ1-1; D is ambiguous. This CDR3 region has 18 residues. The germline V and J ends were trimmed by 5 bases and 1 base, with 23 bases remaining between them. Germline CDR1 MDHEN, CDR2 SYDVKM. CDR3 sequence reads: CASSTIAPGRTANTEAFF. For the CDR3, the DNA is TGTGCCAGCAGTACAATTGCCCCCGGTAGGACGGCGAACACTGAAGCTTTCTTT.

V usage is TRBV5-4 and J usage is TRBJ2-5; TRBD1 might be the D (6 bases). V was shortened by 4 bases and J by 2 bases, with 15 bases between the two germline ends. This CDR3 spans 15 amino acids. Germline V gene lookup returns CDR1 SGHNT and CDR2 YYREEE (reference sequence). Written as DNA, the CDR3 is TGTGCCAGCAGCGGGGTGGGGGCAGGGCAAGAGACCCAGTACTTC. This encodes CASSGVGAGQETQYF.

V and J are TRBV2 and TRBJ1-2; D remains ambiguous. The CDR3 runs 11 residues. Trimming pared 1 base from V and 8 bases from J, leaving 5 bases between. CDR1 and CDR2 (germline): SNHLY, FYNNEI. The CDR3, as DNA: TGTGCCAGCAGTGAAGTACCAGGCTACACCTTC. It specifies CASSEVPGYTF.

The J gene is TRBJ2-1, the V gene TRBV10-1, with 10 bases identical to TRBD2. With 2 bases clipped from V and 7 bases from J, the junction kept 8 bases outside the gene matches. This CDR3 has 16 residues. Germline V gives CDR1 WNHNN, CDR2 SYGVQD (reference sequence). The DNA for the CDR3 is TGCGCCAGCAGTGAGGGGAGCGGGAGGGGACGTAATGAGCAGTTCTTC. Translating it yields CASSEGSGRGRNEQFF.

The chain combines TRBV5-1 with TRBJ2-1; maybe TRBD1 (5 bases). This CDR3 spans 17 amino acids. Deletions cut 2 bases from V and 5 bases from J, with 20 bases between. Per germline, CDR1 SGHRS and CDR2 YFSETQ. This CDR3 is CASSFGHRSGFNNEQFF. In DNA, the CDR3 is TGCGCCAGCAGCTTCGGACACAGGTCCGGATTTAACAATGAGCAGTTCTTC.